This T cell receptor (beta chain) emerged from a study of cytomegalovirus exposure and HLA in healthy donors. On this clone itself: Its antigen remains unidentified.

V was clipped by 0 bases and J by 4 bases, with 10 bases between them. The CDR3 runs to 15 residues. Germline V lookup: CDR1 LGHNA, CDR2 YNFKEQ. Profiled with immunoSEQ multiplex PCR; TCRdb holds only in-frame clones, not every one. Of about 240,000 clones in the sample, more than 75% are singletons; the top ten hold 1% to 1.5%. Findings and caveats of the study: While the bulk of TCR sequences proved rare, some public TCRs turned up in many donors. In the 130 or so validation repertoires, about 95% of cluster scores exceeded 0, per a later analysis.

The sequence was obtained from a woman in her thirties in good health and CMV-seropositive. The chain carries TRBV4-2 and TRBJ1-5; TRBD1 is a possible D gene (5 bases). The specimen was PBMCs. DNA for the CDR3: TGTGCCAGCAGCCAAGATTTCTCAGGGAATCAGCCCCAGCATTTT. Its protein product is CASSQDFSGNQPQHF.